This is a list of T cell receptor beta chains from one sample in a study of Ad26.COV2.S vaccination and SARS-CoV-2 variants. Here immunoSEQ multiplex PCR was the method, and the copy in TCRdb shows in-frame clones only, minus some. The profile shows roughly 450,000 clones, about 93% of them singletons. The sample consisted of peripheral blood, taken in a trial of Ad26.COV2.S vaccine versus placebo. Source of these receptors: a person between 18 and 65 years old who received the Ad26.COV2.S COVID-19 vaccine or a placebo. Both conserved end residues are part of each CDR3. The D gene is left open where the match is weak. Only part of the rows carry a size: once, few, many, or a class if the clone is expanded.

V	J	D	size	CDR3	DNA
TRBV29-1	TRBJ2-7	TRBD2	-	CSVEEGAGEQYF	TGCAGCGTTGAGGAGGGAGCGGGGGAGCAGTACTTC
TRBV25-1	TRBJ1-2	-	-	CASSEVGTYGYTF	TGTGCCAGCAGTGAAGTGGGGACCTATGGCTACACCTTC
TRBV27	TRBJ1-1	-	-	CASSTHREEMCAFF	TGTGCCAGCAGCACCCACAGGGAAGAGATGTGCGCTTTCTTT
TRBV7-9	TRBJ1-2	-	-	CASSLGSGGGLDGYTF	TGTGCCAGCAGCTTAGGCTCGGGGGGCGGTTTGGATGGCTACACCTTC
TRBV24-1	TRBJ2-5	TRBD2	-	CATSGLAGEGTQYF	TGTGCCACCAGTGGCCTAGCGGGAGAGGGGACCCAGTACTTC
TRBV29-1	TRBJ2-5	-	-	CSVDPPGLGETQYF	TGCAGCGTTGATCCCCCAGGGTTGGGAGAGACCCAGTACTTC
TRBV11-2	TRBJ2-7	-	-	CASSLAGSSYEQYF	TGTGCCAGCAGCTTAGCAGGTAGCTCCTACGAGCAGTACTTC
TRBV4-1	TRBJ2-7	TRBD1	-	CASSPGQGKEQYF	TGCGCCAGCAGCCCGGGACAGGGTAAAGAGCAGTACTTC
TRBV5-4	TRBJ2-7	TRBD2	-	CASSSGTSGFYEQYF	TGTGCCAGCAGCTCCGGGACTAGCGGTTTCTACGAGCAGTACTTC
TRBV10-2	TRBJ2-2	-	-	CASSEKGTGELFF	TGCGCCAGCAGTGAGAAGGGCACCGGGGAGCTGTTTTTT
TRBV6-6	TRBJ2-3	-	-	CASSQRAETDTQYF	TGTGCCAGCAGTCAAAGGGCGGAGACAGATACGCAGTATTTT
TRBV24-1	TRBJ2-1	-	-	CATGGIGPRLYNEQFF	TGTGCCACCGGAGGGATTGGACCCCGCCTCTACAATGAGCAGTTCTTC
TRBV29-1	TRBJ2-3	TRBD2	-	CSARPGLAGVTRSTDTQYF	TGCAGCGCCCGACCGGGACTAGCGGGAGTAACCCGGAGCACAGATACGCAGTATTTT
TRBV11-3	TRBJ2-1	-	-	CASSLDQSGSSAYNEQFF	TGTGCCAGCAGCTTAGATCAGTCTGGATCTAGCGCCTACAATGAGCAGTTCTTC
TRBV27	TRBJ1-1	TRBD1	-	CASSRWTGGDTEAFF	TGTGCCAGCAGTCGGTGGACAGGGGGAGACACTGAAGCTTTCTTT
TRBV6-2/TRBV6-3	TRBJ1-5	TRBD1	-	CASSRKRDSPQHF	TGTGCCAGCAGCAGAAAACGGGACAGCCCCCAGCATTTT
TRBV2	TRBJ2-4	-	once	CASKLGIEAKNIQYF	TGTGCCAGCAAGTTAGGGATTGAAGCCAAAAACATTCAGTACTTC